A single sample is the source of the 19 T cell receptor beta chains below, sequenced in a study of shared clonotypes between healthy human individuals. CD8 cells classed as naive were CD45RO-negative and positively selected for CCR7, excluding terminally differentiated effector memory CD45RA+ cells. The table came from immunoSEQ multiplex PCR; TCRdb's copy has only in-frame clones and leaves some out. The profile shows approximately 600,000 clones, 85% to 95% of them singletons. Sequencing was carried out using naive CD8+ T cells sorted from blood. The source of these receptors is a woman under 40 in good health.

The J gene is TRBJ2-7, the V gene TRBV19; TRBD2 aligns across 8 bases. The germline V gene encodes CDR1 LNHDA and CDR2 SQIVND (reference sequence). The CDR3 is made up of 14 amino acids. J gave up 6 bases and V 7 bases, and 11 bases lay outside the gene matches. The CDR3 region is CASMSREGPSEQYF. The CDR3 DNA sequence: TGTGCCAGTATGAGCCGGGAGGGCCCTTCCGAGCAGTACTTC.

V usage is TRBV11-2 and J usage is TRBJ1-6; D is unresolved. Per the germline V gene, CDR1 is SGHAT and CDR2 is FQNNGV. Trimming took 1 base from V and 9 from J, leaving 7 bases between them. The CDR3 is made up of 13 amino acids. The CDR3: CASSLGRLSPLHF. DNA of the CDR3: TGTGCCAGCAGCTTAGGCAGGCTTTCACCCCTCCACTTT.

The rearrangement joins TRBV11-2 to TRBJ1-1; no clear D. The V gene lost 1 base and the J gene lost 1 base, with 7 bases spanning the gap. Germline loops: CDR1 SGHAT, CDR2 FQNNGV. The length of the CDR3 is 14 residues. CDR3 nucleotides: TGTGCCAGCAGCTTAGGGCCGGAGAACACTGAAGCTTTCTTT. Translating gives CASSLGPENTEAFF.

The chain uses TRBV27 and TRBJ1-4; maybe TRBD1 (5 bases). Germline loops: CDR1 MNHEY, CDR2 SMNVEV (reference sequence). V lost 4 bases to trimming and J lost 9 bases, with 15 bases between them. The CDR3 totals 14 residues. In DNA form, the CDR3 reads TGTGCCAGCAGTTCGGGACGATCGGGTCAAAAACTGTTTTTT. Translation: CASSSGRSGQKLFF. The full variable domain, its missing parts supplied by reference TRBV27 and TRBJ1-4, is EAQVTQNPRYLITVTGKKLTVTCSQNMNHEYMSWYRQDPGLGLRQIYYSMNVEVTDKGDVPEGYKVSRKEKRNFPLILESPSPNQTSLYFCASSSGRSGQKLFFGSGTQLSVL.

Concerning this clone: The same CDR3 arises from other DNA sequences in this sample as well. The V call is TRBV9, the J call TRBJ1-1; D unclear. CDR1 and CDR2 from the germline V gene are SGDLS and YYNGEE. Trimming took off 0 bases at V and 4 bases at J, with 7 bases between the two ends. This CDR3 region has 13 residues. The DNA for the CDR3 is TGTGCCAGCAGCGTAGGCGGGCCCACTGAAGCTTTCTTT. The encoded protein is CASSVGGPTEAFF.

To note about this clone: The same CDR3 can be traced to other DNA sequences in this sample. The J gene is TRBJ1-1, the V gene TRBV20-1; D ambiguous. The CDR3 runs 11 residues. The ends were cut back, 1 base at V and 4 bases at J, with 4 bases in the middle. CDR1 is DFQATT and CDR2 is SNEGSKA in the germline V gene (reference sequence). Here the CDR3 DNA reads TGCAGTGCTAGAGGCTCCACTGAAGCTTTCTTT. This encodes CSARGSTEAFF.

The J gene is TRBJ2-7, the V gene TRBV5-1; 7 bases are a match to TRBD2. Germline V gives CDR1 SGHRS, CDR2 YFSETQ. The ends lost 4 bases at V and 6 bases at J; junction bases unmatched: 10. The CDR3 length is 14 residues. CDR3 region: CASSPMGREFEQYF. In nucleotides, the CDR3 is TGCGCCAGCAGCCCGATGGGGCGGGAGTTCGAGCAGTACTTC.

The V call is TRBV19, the J call TRBJ1-5; TRBD1 might be the D (5 bases). This CDR3 has 15 residues. Trimming left V 3 bases short and J 2 bases short, with 11 bases between. Germline V CDR1 and CDR2: LNHDA, SQIVND (reference sequence). As DNA, the CDR3 is TGTGCCAGTAGTATCAGTGGGGGGGGCAATCAGCCCCAGCATTTT. It yields the protein CASSISGGGNQPQHF. The full variable domain, completed using reference TRBV19 and TRBJ1-5, is DGGITQSPKYLFRKEGQNVTLSCEQNLNHDAMYWYRQDPGQGLRLIYYSQIVNDFQKGDIAEGYSVSREKKESFPLTVTSAQKNPTAFYLCASSISGGGNQPQHFGDGTRLSIL.

The rearrangement joins TRBV19 to TRBJ1-5; 7 bases are shared with TRBD1. The germline V gene has CDR1 LNHDA and CDR2 SQIVND (reference sequence). This CDR3 has 15 residues. The junction had 11 bases not matched to a gene; V was cut back by 5 bases and J by 7 bases. The CDR3 DNA follows: TGTGCCAGTAGTCCTGACAGGGCACGGGTGCAGCCCCAGCATTTT. Its translation: CASSPDRARVQPQHF.

The chain employs TRBV27 and TRBJ1-1, with D hard to call. Trimming stripped 3 bases from V and 7 bases from J, with 12 bases between. Per the germline V gene, CDR1 is MNHEY and CDR2 is SMNVEV (reference sequence). This CDR3 spans 13 amino acids. CDR3 DNA: TGTGCCAGCAGTTTTGGGGAACACCATGAAGCTTTCTTT. Translation gives CASSFGEHHEAFF.

Points on this clone: Other DNA variants within this sample encode the same CDR3. The chain employs TRBV27 and TRBJ1-1; D may be TRBD1 (5 bases). The CDR3 sequence is 13 residues long. The germline V and J ends were trimmed by 4 bases and 1 base, with 7 bases remaining between them. Germline V gene lookup returns CDR1 MNHEY and CDR2 SMNVEV (reference sequence). The CDR3 reads CASSSTGNTEAFF. In nucleotides, the CDR3 is TGTGCCAGCAGTTCTACAGGGAACACTGAAGCTTTCTTT.

The gene calls are TRBV19 and TRBJ2-2, with D perhaps given as TRBD1 or TRBD2 (5 bases each). V was clipped by 2 bases and J by 0 bases, with 10 bases between them. Germline V gives CDR1 LNHDA, CDR2 SQIVND (reference sequence). There are 16 residues in the CDR3. CDR3: CASSISGRPNTGELFF. CDR3 nucleotide sequence: TGTGCCAGTAGTATATCGGGACGGCCGAACACCGGGGAGCTGTTTTTT.

The genes are TRBV4-2 and TRBJ1-5, with D perhaps TRBD1 (5 bases). This CDR3 spans 14 amino acids. Trimming took 2 bases from V and 4 from J, leaving 9 bases between them. Germline loops: CDR1 LGHNA, CDR2 YNFKEQ. The CDR3 region has the DNA TGTGCCAGCAGCCAATGGGGGGGAAATCAGCCCCAGCATTTT. It is translated as CASSQWGGNQPQHF.

This sequence joins TRBV5-6 and TRBJ2-5, with D maybe TRBD2 (5 bases). The end of the DNA fits TRBJ2-7 better, so the J call may be wrong. The germline V gene encodes CDR1 SGHDT and CDR2 YYEEEE. There are 11 residues in the CDR3. DNA of the CDR3: TGTGCCAGCAGTTCGGGGTACGAGCAGTACTTC. Its translation: CASSSGYEQYF.

The J gene is TRBJ2-5, the V gene TRBV6-6; unclear D gene. The CDR3 length is 14 residues. V lost 4 bases and J 4 bases, leaving 13 bases between the germline ends. CDR1 is MNHNY and CDR2 is SVGAGI in the germline V gene (reference sequence). The CDR3: CASSFSSGSETQYF. Written as DNA, the CDR3 is TGTGCCAGCAGTTTTTCTAGTGGGTCAGAGACCCAGTACTTC.

The rearrangement joins TRBV29-1 to TRBJ2-7, with TRBD1 as a possible D gene (5 bases). This CDR3 comprises 12 residues. From germline, CDR1 is SQVTM and CDR2 ANQGSEA. The V end was cut by 7 bases, the J end by 5 bases, with 15 bases between. The CDR3 DNA reads TGCAGCGCCACAGGAGTGGCGGACGAGCAGTACTTC. As protein: CSATGVADEQYF.

The rearrangement joins TRBV6-6 to TRBJ1-3; D gene unclear. Germline V gene lookup returns CDR1 MNHNY and CDR2 SVGAGI (reference sequence). This CDR3 spans 11 amino acids. V lost 8 bases and J 4 bases, leaving 6 bases between the germline ends. The CDR3 region is CASVAGNTIYF. CDR3 DNA: TGTGCCAGCGTCGCGGGAAACACCATATATTTT.

The genes are TRBV2 and TRBJ1-4; D call uncertain. The CDR3 totals 11 residues. Germline assignment: CDR1 SNHLY and CDR2 FYNNEI. V was trimmed by 6 bases and J by 7 bases, leaving 6 bases between them. The CDR3 DNA reads TGTGCCAGCAGGGGCCGTGAAAAACTGTTTTTT. Translated: CASRGREKLFF.

J is TRBJ2-1 and V is TRBV28; 11 nucleotides line up with TRBD2. The CDR3 sequence is 23 residues long. The germline V gene has CDR1 MDHEN and CDR2 SYDVKM. With V trimmed by 8 bases and J by 5 bases, 32 bases remained unmatched. CDR3 bases: TGTGCCAGCGTTCCGCAGGGGGCACTAGCGGGAGTGAGGGCCCCGGCCTGGGACAATGAGCAGTTCTTC. Translation gives CASVPQGALAGVRAPAWDNEQFF.